The 16 T cell receptor beta chains listed next were all sequenced from one sample in a study of T-cell reconstitution after alpha-beta-depleted transplantation in children. Unique molecular identifiers were incorporated into the prepared TCRbeta library. Each CDR3 protein is one row after TCRdb ran MiXCR on the PCR reads. Among a few hundred thousand distinct CDR3 sequences, 25% to 30% were seen once, and the ten largest hold around a third. This sample comprised PBMCs, obtained before TCRalphabeta/CD19-depleted stem cell transplant. These receptors all stem from a boy under two years old with Wiskott-Aldrich syndrome, due to receive a stem cell transplant.

The V call is TRBV20-1, the J call TRBJ2-3; possible D gene TRBD1, 5 bases. Germline-derived CDR1 and CDR2 are DFQATT and SNEGSKA (reference sequence). This CDR3 has 11 residues. Trimming removed 5 bases at V and 5 bases at J, with 8 bases between. CDR3: CSAPQGDTQYF. The CDR3 DNA sequence: TGCAGTGCTCCTCAGGGAGATACGCAGTATTTT.

The chain recombines TRBV18 with TRBJ1-3; 7 bases align to TRBD1. This CDR3 is 17 amino acids long. V was clipped by 3 bases and J by 0 bases; unmatched bases: 8. Germline values: CDR1 KGHSH, CDR2 LQKENI. CDR3 DNA: TGTGCCAGCTCACCGAACGGACAGGCGAACTCTGGAAACACCATATATTTT. As protein: CASSPNGQANSGNTIYF.

This chain links TRBV20-1 with TRBJ2-5; 9 nucleotides align to TRBD2. The CDR3 loop spans 16 amino acids. Germline V gene sequence: CDR1 DFQATT, CDR2 SNEGSKA (reference sequence). With 4 bases clipped from V and 4 bases from J, the junction kept 13 bases outside the gene matches. This CDR3 is CSATKASGDWSETQYF. The DNA for the CDR3 is TGCAGTGCTACCAAAGCTAGCGGGGATTGGTCAGAGACCCAGTACTTC.

This clonotype was counted only a few times. The V gene is TRBV20-1, the J gene TRBJ2-1, with 13 bases matching TRBD2. Unmatched junction bases numbered 3, after V lost 2 bases and J lost 5 bases. Germline-derived CDR1 and CDR2 are DFQATT and SNEGSKA (reference sequence). CDR3 length: 15 amino acids. In DNA, the CDR3 is TGCAGTGCTAGAATACTAGCGGGAGGGAACAATGAGCAGTTCTTC. Amino acids: CSARILAGGNNEQFF.

CDR3 nucleotides: TGTGCCAGCAGCTCCCGACTAGTCTGGAGAGGAGGGGAGACCCAGTACTTC. This encodes CASSSRLVWRGGETQYF. V gene TRBV7-2 combines with J gene TRBJ2-5, with D perhaps matching TRBD2 (6 bases). V was cut by 4 bases and J by 5 bases, with 23 bases left in between. The CDR3 totals 17 residues. CDR1 SGHTA and CDR2 FQGNSA come from the germline V gene.

V gene TRBV7-6 combines with J gene TRBJ1-2; maybe TRBD1 (6 bases). This CDR3 contains 15 residues. Germline CDR1 is SGHVS and CDR2 is FNYEAQ. Trimming removed 5 bases at V and 2 bases at J, with 15 bases between. The CDR3 nucleotides read TGTGCCAGCAGCCCTACGGACAGTTTGAACTATGGCTACACCTTC. This encodes CASSPTDSLNYGYTF.

This sequence joins TRBV12-3 or TRBV12-4 and TRBJ1-2; D gene uncertain. With 7 bases removed from V and 2 bases from J, the gap between germline ends came to 17 bases. The CDR3 is 15 residues long. In DNA form, the CDR3 reads TGTGCCAGCACCCTTTTGCGGTCTACCAACTATGGCTACACCTTC. Protein product: CASTLLRSTNYGYTF.

The J gene is TRBJ2-1, the V gene TRBV20-1; D call uncertain. The CDR3 consists of 13 residues. Germline V CDR1 and CDR2: DFQATT, SNEGSKA (reference sequence). With 8 bases removed from V and 5 bases from J, the gap between germline ends came to 16 bases. CDR3 amino acids: CSTSPGPNNEQFF. DNA for the CDR3: TGCAGTACCTCCCCGGGCCCTAACAATGAGCAGTTCTTC.

V and J are TRBV20-1 and TRBJ2-5; D unresolved. Per the germline V gene, CDR1 is DFQATT and CDR2 is SNEGSKA (reference sequence). The CDR3 loop spans 14 amino acids. The V end was cut by 4 bases, the J end by 0 bases, with 12 bases between. The CDR3 nucleotides read TGCAGTGCTACCCTTTTTAGAAACCAAGAGACCCAGTACTTC. Translating it yields CSATLFRNQETQYF.

J is TRBJ1-1 and V is TRBV5-1; D gene ambiguous. CDR1 and CDR2 (germline): SGHRS, YFSETQ. The CDR3 contains 13 residues. Trimming stripped 0 bases from V and 1 base from J, with 4 bases between. CDR3 protein: CASSLVTNTEAFF. The CDR3 DNA sequence: TGCGCCAGCAGCTTGGTTACGAACACTGAAGCTTTCTTT.

The chain recombines TRBV20-1 with TRBJ2-4, with 10 bases that match TRBD1. V was clipped by 4 bases and J by 9 bases; unmatched bases: 6. The CDR3 is made up of 13 amino acids. The germline V gene has CDR1 DFQATT and CDR2 SNEGSKA (reference sequence). CDR3 residues: CSATGTGVGIQYF. The CDR3, as DNA: TGCAGTGCTACCGGGACAGGGGTCGGCATTCAGTACTTC.

V is TRBV5-6 and J is TRBJ2-1; D is unclear. Germline V lookup: CDR1 SGHDT, CDR2 YYEEEE. V was clipped by 4 bases and J by 0 bases, with 17 bases between them. The CDR3 loop spans 17 amino acids. CDR3: CASSDDLRKGSYNEQFF. CDR3 in DNA: TGTGCCAGCAGCGATGACTTACGGAAAGGCTCCTACAATGAGCAGTTCTTC.

This rearrangement joins TRBV12-3 or TRBV12-4 to TRBJ2-1; no clear D gene. Trimming cost V 3 bases and J 10 bases, with 13 bases left between them. The CDR3 totals 13 residues. The CDR3 bases are TGTGCCAGCAGTTTTTTCACCTTTGGGGAGCAGTTCTTC. Translated, it gives CASSFFTFGEQFF.

The chain links TRBV5-1 to TRBJ1-2; the D is unclear. V was shortened by 0 bases and J by 4 bases, with 10 bases between the two germline ends. Germline V CDR1 and CDR2: SGHRS, YFSETQ. This CDR3 comprises 14 residues. The CDR3 nucleotides are TGCGCCAGCAGCTTGGGACCTTACGCCTATGGCTACACCTTC. As protein: CASSLGPYAYGYTF.

This clonotype was seen a handful of times. V is TRBV5-1 and J is TRBJ2-1, with D perhaps being TRBD1 or TRBD2 (5 bases each). Deletions cut 1 base from V and 6 bases from J, with 14 bases between. The CDR3 length is 15 residues. Germline V gene data show CDR1 as SGHRS and CDR2 as YFSETQ. CDR3: CASSLRPDGTNEQFF. CDR3 coding DNA: TGCGCCAGCAGCTTGAGGCCAGATGGGACCAATGAGCAGTTCTTC.

The J gene is TRBJ1-1, the V gene TRBV7-2; the D gene is possibly TRBD1 (5 bases). Trimming took off 1 base at V and 7 bases at J, with 19 bases between the two ends. The CDR3 covers 16 residues. Germline CDR1 is SGHTA and CDR2 is FQGNSA. CDR3 protein: CASSLEWVGVRVEAFF. The CDR3 DNA follows: TGTGCCAGCAGCTTAGAGTGGGTGGGGGTACGAGTTGAAGCTTTCTTT. Using reference TRBV7-2 and TRBJ1-1 for the parts outside the CDR3, the full variable domain is GAGVSQSPSNKVTEKGKDVELRCDPISGHTALYWYRQSLGQGLEFLIYFQGNSAPDKSGLPSDRFSAERTGGSVSTLTIQRTQQEDSAVYLCASSLEWVGVRVEAFFGQGTRLTVV.